A single sample is the source of the 27 T cell receptor beta chains below, sequenced in a study of monozygotic twins with inflammatory bowel disease. TCRdb re-called the 5' RACE reads and shows each CDR3 protein once, DNA omitted. This table lists over 110,000 distinct CDR3 sequences. Sequencing used blood. These receptors all stem from a human donor with ulcerative colitis or Crohn's disease, or a healthy co-twin of an affected twin (not recorded which).

The V gene is TRBV11-2, the J gene TRBJ2-3; absent DNA, TCRdb's TRBD2 call cannot be checked. The CDR3 loop spans 15 amino acids. CDR1 is SGHAT and CDR2 is FQNNGV in the germline V gene. The CDR3 sequence is CASSLKTRGTDTQYF.

The chain employs TRBV5-1 and TRBJ1-2; no DNA is available, so the TRBD1 call from TCRdb remains unchecked. The germline CDR1 and CDR2 sequences are SGHRS and YFSETQ. This CDR3 has 13 residues. CDR3 amino acids: CASSPQGEYGYTF.

This chain connects TRBV9 to TRBJ1-2; the TRBD1 assignment by TCRdb is unverifiable without DNA. The CDR3 has 17 residues. The germline V gene encodes CDR1 SGDLS and CDR2 YYNGEE. The CDR3 protein is CASSVGQGGAINYGYTF.

The CDR3 region is CASSLRGMNIQYF. The V gene is TRBV7-2, the J gene TRBJ2-4; lacking DNA, the TRBD1 call made by TCRdb goes unchecked. Germline loops: CDR1 SGHTA, CDR2 FQGNSA. This CDR3 has 13 residues.

The gene calls are TRBV7-3 and TRBJ1-2; TCRdb's D call of TRBD1 is untestable without DNA. Germline V gives CDR1 SGHTA, CDR2 FQGTGA. The CDR3 totals 16 residues. The CDR3 sequence: CASSPLLRGPNYGYTF.

The chain employs TRBV28 and TRBJ2-7. The CDR3 covers 11 residues. Germline loops: CDR1 MDHEN, CDR2 SYDVKM. CDR3: CASSLRWKQYF.

The chain uses TRBV6-5 and TRBJ1-4; checking the TCRdb D call of TRBD1 is not possible without DNA. The CDR3 runs 15 residues. Germline CDR1 and CDR2: MNHEY and SVGAGI. CDR3 region: CASSYAGTAHEKLFF.

The chain has TRBV7-6 and TRBJ1-6; the TRBD1 assignment by TCRdb is unverifiable without DNA. From germline, CDR1 is SGHVS and CDR2 FNYEAQ. The CDR3 runs 15 residues. The CDR3 sequence is CASSLVPGVNSPLHF.

The chain recombines TRBV5-1 with TRBJ2-2; TCRdb gives TRBD1 as the D gene, but with no DNA this cannot be confirmed. The CDR3 spans 15 residues. CDR1 and CDR2 (germline): SGHRS, YFSETQ. Here the CDR3 reads CASSLLTGDPGELFF.

The chain carries TRBV7-9 and TRBJ2-2. CDR3 length: 12 residues. The germline gives CDR1 SEHNR, CDR2 FQNEAQ (reference sequence). CDR3 protein: CASSSPTGELFF.

This chain connects TRBV11-1 to TRBJ1-5; the TRBD1 assignment by TCRdb is unverifiable without DNA. Germline CDR1 is SGHAT and CDR2 is FQDESV (reference sequence). The CDR3 runs to 19 residues. The CDR3 region is CASSHPTGAGGLSNQPQHF.

The rearrangement uses TRBV3-1 and TRBJ1-6. Germline V gives CDR1 LGHDT, CDR2 YNNKEL (reference sequence). The CDR3 runs to 13 residues. This CDR3 is CASRDRYNSPLHF.

The chain has TRBV7-2 and TRBJ2-7; TCRdb's D call, TRBD1, is unchecked because there is no DNA. The CDR3 is 14 residues long. CDR1 and CDR2 (germline): SGHTA, FQGNSA. CDR3 sequence: CASSLGPGSYEQYF.

The V and J genes are TRBV6-6 and TRBJ1-1. CDR1 is MNHNY, CDR2 SVGAGI, per germline (reference sequence). The CDR3 is made up of 14 amino acids. The CDR3 sequence: CASSYAYMNTEAFF.

The chain has TRBV18 and TRBJ2-1; the D call from TCRdb, TRBD1, cannot be confirmed without DNA. The CDR3 is 12 residues long. The germline V gene encodes CDR1 KGHSH and CDR2 LQKENI. This CDR3 reads CASSPLQGEQFF.

The rearrangement joins TRBV24-1 to TRBJ2-2; TCRdb indicates TRBD1, and absent DNA this call remains unverified. The V gene's germline CDR1 is KGHDR and CDR2 SFDVKD. The CDR3 runs to 16 residues. This chain's CDR3 is CATSDSHRANTGELFF.

V is TRBV5-1 and J is TRBJ2-2. The CDR3 runs to 14 residues. Germline V lookup: CDR1 SGHRS, CDR2 YFSETQ. The CDR3: CASPFGPNTGELFF. Filled out from reference TRBV5-1 and TRBJ2-2, the complete variable domain reads KAGVTQTPRYLIKTRGQQVTLSCSPISGHRSVSWYQQTPGQGLQFLFEYFSETQRNKGNFPGRFSGRQFSNSRSEMNVSTLELGDSALYLCASPFGPNTGELFFGEGSRLTVL.

The gene calls are TRBV5-6 and TRBJ2-7; TCRdb names TRBD2, which stays unverified in the absence of DNA. Germline CDR1 reads SGHDT; CDR2 reads YYEEEE. There are 14 residues in the CDR3. Here the CDR3 reads CASSTGTWGYEQYF.

The chain couples TRBV12-3 or TRBV12-4 to TRBJ1-3; checking the TCRdb D call of TRBD1 is not possible without DNA. The CDR3 is 15 residues long. The CDR3 spells CASSLGGFSGNTIYF.

The rearrangement links TRBV3-1 to TRBJ2-7. The CDR3 contains 12 residues. Germline CDR1 and CDR2: LGHDT and YNNKEL (reference sequence). CDR3 loop: CASSQEGREQYF.

The rearrangement uses TRBV7-3 and TRBJ1-1. Germline V gives CDR1 SGHTA, CDR2 FQGTGA. The length of the CDR3 is 14 residues. The CDR3 region is CASSSAPMNTEAFF.

The chain couples TRBV4-1 to TRBJ2-5; the D gene TCRdb calls, TRBD2, cannot be checked with no DNA. From germline, CDR1 is MGHRA and CDR2 YSYEKL. CDR3 size: 14 residues. This CDR3 reads CASSQEGRAETQYF.

The chain employs TRBV27 and TRBJ1-2; TCRdb's D call, TRBD1, is unchecked because there is no DNA. CDR1 is MNHEY and CDR2 is SMNVEV in the germline V gene (reference sequence). This CDR3 has 16 amino acids. The CDR3 protein is CASSLFQVPRGYGYTF.

The chain is built from TRBV4-3 and TRBJ2-3. The germline CDR1 and CDR2 sequences are LGHNA and YSLEER. This CDR3 comprises 17 residues. This chain's CDR3 is CASSQDLFESGTDTQYF.

The chain combines TRBV5-1 with TRBJ2-1. The V gene's germline CDR1 is SGHRS and CDR2 YFSETQ. The CDR3 sequence is 13 residues long. The CDR3 loop is CASSPGLYNEQFF.

This chain joins TRBV4-3 and TRBJ2-7; without DNA, the TCRdb call of TRBD2 cannot be checked. The V gene's germline CDR1 is LGHNA and CDR2 YSLEER. This CDR3 is built from 16 residues. CDR3 sequence reads: CASSQALSGRAYEQYF.

The gene calls are TRBV6-2 or TRBV6-3 and TRBJ2-5; there is no DNA to check the TCRdb D call of TRBD2. The CDR3 is 15 amino acids. CDR1 is MNHEY and CDR2 is SVGEGT in the germline V gene. The CDR3 is CASSYSSVLVETQYF.